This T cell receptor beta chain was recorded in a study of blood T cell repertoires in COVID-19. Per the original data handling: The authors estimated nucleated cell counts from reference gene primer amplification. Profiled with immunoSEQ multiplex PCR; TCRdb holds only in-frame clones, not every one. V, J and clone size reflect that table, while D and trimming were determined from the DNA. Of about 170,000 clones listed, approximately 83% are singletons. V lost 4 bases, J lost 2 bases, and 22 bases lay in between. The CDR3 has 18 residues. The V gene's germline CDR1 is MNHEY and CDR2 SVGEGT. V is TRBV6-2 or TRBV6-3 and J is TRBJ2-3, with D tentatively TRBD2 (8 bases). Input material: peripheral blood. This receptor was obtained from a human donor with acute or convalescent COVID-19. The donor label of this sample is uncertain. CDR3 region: CASSWSGGSGGLTDTQYF. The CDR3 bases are TGTGCCAGCAGTTGGTCAGGGGGGAGCGGGGGCCTCACAGATACGCAGTATTTT.